This T cell receptor beta chain originates from a study of CD8 T cells in ankylosing spondylitis. Points from the study as a whole: Both synovial fluid and blood in reactive arthritis had previously been reported to carry some motif variants. Blood of patients with ankylosing spondylitis appeared to be characterized by a TCR beta motif of several highly homologous variants.

V was pared by 5 bases and J by 4 bases, with 6 bases of the junction left unmatched. The length of the CDR3 is 13 residues. Germline CDR1 and CDR2: DFQATT and SNEGSKA (reference sequence). This clonotype has at least ten counts. No antigen is known for it. MiXCR, applied by TCRdb to the 5' RACE reads, yields one record per CDR3 protein. There are fewer than 750,000 distinct CDR3 sequences in the sample; 15% to 20% occur only once, and about a fifth lies in the top ten. The specimen was blood, either unsorted or a sorted T cell fraction (not recorded which). This sequence originates from a male donor with ankylosing spondylitis. J is TRBJ2-7 and V is TRBV20-1; TRBD2 agrees at 9 bases. In DNA form, the CDR3 reads TGCAGTGCTCGCGTTAGCGGGGGATACGAGCAGTACTTC. Protein sequence: CSARVSGGYEQYF.